A selection of T cell receptor beta chains follows, all from one sample in a study of T cell responses to AZD1222 COVID-19 vaccine. The table came from immunoSEQ multiplex PCR; TCRdb's copy has only in-frame clones and leaves some out. The table lists under 110,000 clones, roughly 86% of them singletons. This specimen consisted of peripheral blood, obtained 28 days after the second AZD1222 dose. The source is an adult who received the AZD1222 COVID-19 vaccine. CDR3s include the opening cysteine and the closing phenylalanine or tryptophan. A D gene is named only where the DNA matches it firmly. Clone size appears in some rows only: once, few, many, or a class for an expanded clone.

v_gene,j_gene,d_gene,abundance,CDR3nt,CDR3aa
TRBV10-3,TRBJ2-5,TRBD2,NA,TGTGCCATCAGTGACCCTCTAGCGGGGGTCAAGAGAACCCAGTACTTC,CAISDPLAGVKRTQYF
TRBV19,TRBJ1-5,NA,NA,TGTGCCAGTGGCACAGGTTCCAATCAGCCCCAGCATTTT,CASGTGSNQPQHF
TRBV21-1,TRBJ1-2,NA,NA,TGTGCCAGCAGCGAGGGGTCCCATGGCTACACCTTC,CASSEGSHGYTF
TRBV27,TRBJ2-7,NA,NA,TGTGCCAGCAGGCCCGAGGGGCGCCACTCCTACGAGCAGTACTTC,CASRPEGRHSYEQYF
TRBV6-1,TRBJ1-2,NA,few,TGTGCCAGCAGTGAATCTAGAGGGGGCTATGGCTACACCTTC,CASSESRGGYGYTF
TRBV2,TRBJ1-1,NA,NA,TGTGCCAGCAGTGAAAACACCAACACTGAAGCTTTCTTT,CASSENTNTEAFF
TRBV5-1,TRBJ2-2,TRBD1,NA,TGCGCCAGCAGCTTGGATTTGACAGGGCTCACCGGGGAGCTGTTTTTT,CASSLDLTGLTGELFF
TRBV7-2,TRBJ1-4,NA,NA,TGTGCCAGCAGCCTCGACAGGATCCAATTCGGAGAAAAACTGTTTTTT,CASSLDRIQFGEKLFF
TRBV5-8,TRBJ1-4,NA,NA,TGTGCCAGCAGCTTTGGACTGACTAATGAAAAACTGTTTTTT,CASSFGLTNEKLFF
TRBV6-5,TRBJ2-1,NA,few,TGTGCCAGCACCATGTCCTCAAATTCCTACAATGAGCAGTTCTTC,CASTMSSNSYNEQFF
TRBV7-9,TRBJ1-1,NA,NA,TGTGCCAGCAGCTTAGAGGGGAACACTGAAGCTTTCTTT,CASSLEGNTEAFF
TRBV9,TRBJ1-5,NA,once,TGTGCCAGCAGCGTAGGGCACAGGAAGAATAGCAATCAGCCCCAGCATTTT,CASSVGHRKNSNQPQHF
TRBV7-3,TRBJ2-3,NA,NA,TGTGCCAGCAGCCGAATGTCGGGGGGCACAGATACGCAGTATTTT,CASSRMSGGTDTQYF
TRBV5-6,TRBJ1-3,NA,NA,TGTGCCAGCAGCTTGTACGGGTACACCATATATTTT,CASSLYGYTIYF
TRBV19,TRBJ1-2,NA,NA,TGTGCCAGTAGTAGCCTAGGGGGCTACACCTTC,CASSSLGGYTF
TRBV19,TRBJ1-4,TRBD1,NA,TGTGCCAGTAGTACCGGACAGGGATTGGCTGAAAAACTGTTTTTT,CASSTGQGLAEKLFF
TRBV6-5,TRBJ1-6,NA,once,TGTGCCAGCAGACCTGACAGCTATAATTCACCCCTCCACTTT,CASRPDSYNSPLHF
TRBV5-5,TRBJ1-2,NA,NA,TGTGCCAGCAGCTTGGCGGGGGGAGGTGGCTACACCTTC,CASSLAGGGGYTF
TRBV6-1,TRBJ2-7,TRBD1,NA,TGTGCCAGCAGTGCAAACCCGACAGGGGACTTCTCCTACGAGCAGTACTTC,CASSANPTGDFSYEQYF
TRBV25-1,TRBJ2-2,NA,NA,TGTGCCAGCAGTGATAAGTTCACCGGGGAGCTGTTTTTT,CASSDKFTGELFF
TRBV6-5,TRBJ2-5,TRBD2,NA,TGTGCCAGCAAGCGGGAGGAGACCCAGTACTTC,CASKREETQYF
TRBV24-1,TRBJ2-7,NA,NA,TGTGCCACCAGTGATTTATACGAGCAGTACTTC,CATSDLYEQYF
TRBV10-3,TRBJ2-2,NA,few,TGTGCCATCAAGGAGCAGCGGGCGAACACCGGGGAGCTGTTTTTT,CAIKEQRANTGELFF
TRBV5-1,TRBJ2-1,NA,NA,TGCGCCAGCAGTGAACAGGTTGGCAATGAGCAGTTCTTC,CASSEQVGNEQFF
TRBV9,TRBJ1-1,NA,NA,TGTGCCAGCAGCGTAGGGGTGACAGGTCACGGGACTGAAGCTTTCTTT,CASSVGVTGHGTEAFF
TRBV10-3,TRBJ1-1,NA,NA,TGTGCCATCAGTGAGTCTTCGGCGGGCAGATATGAAGCTTTCTTT,CAISESSAGRYEAFF